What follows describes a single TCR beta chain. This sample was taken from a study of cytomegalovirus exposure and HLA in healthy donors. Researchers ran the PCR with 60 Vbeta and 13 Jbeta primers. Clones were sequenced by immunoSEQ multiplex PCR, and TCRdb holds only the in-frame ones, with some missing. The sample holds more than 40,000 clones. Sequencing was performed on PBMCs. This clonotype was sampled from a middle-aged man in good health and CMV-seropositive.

The CDR3 spells CASSWGPSGEYEQYF. For the CDR3, the DNA is TGCGCCAGCAGCTGGGGGCCTAGCGGGGAGTACGAGCAGTACTTC. V is TRBV5-1 and J is TRBJ2-7; TRBD2 matches at 9 bases. J was trimmed by 4 bases and V by 3 bases; bases with no gene match: 8. Germline V gene lookup returns CDR1 SGHRS and CDR2 YFSETQ. The CDR3 covers 15 residues.